Listed here are 5 T cell receptor beta chains from one sample, sequenced in a study of T cells expressing NK-cell markers. TCRdb reprocessed the 5' RACE reads, keeping one entry per CDR3 protein, no DNA. The sample has 200,000 to 300,000 distinct CDR3 sequences. The sample comprised blood T cells: a sorted CD56 or NKG2C T cell subset, CD4+ or CD8+ T cells, or bulk PBMC T cells (not recorded which). Receptor source: a young man in good health.

The V and J genes are TRBV2 and TRBJ1-5. The germline CDR1 and CDR2 sequences are SNHLY and FYNNEI. This CDR3 comprises 14 residues. The CDR3 spells CASSESQRNQPQHF.

The rearrangement uses TRBV10-1 and TRBJ2-1. This CDR3 has 13 residues. CDR1 WNHNN and CDR2 SYGVQD come from the germline V gene (reference sequence). The CDR3 spells CASSAADYNEQFF.

This chain uses TRBV20-1 with TRBJ2-3; the D call from TCRdb, TRBD2, cannot be confirmed without DNA. The CDR3 runs 16 residues. CDR1 DFQATT and CDR2 SNEGSKA come from the germline V gene (reference sequence). The CDR3: CSARDSGRVLSHTQYF.

The J gene is TRBJ2-7, the V gene TRBV27; TCRdb proposes TRBD2, but this gene call is untestable without DNA. This CDR3 is built from 16 residues. Germline CDR1 reads MNHEY; CDR2 reads SMNVEV (reference sequence). CDR3 protein: CASSDEKLAGVYEQYF.

The rearrangement joins TRBV20-1 to TRBJ1-4; TCRdb returns TRBD1, unconfirmable since there is no DNA. The CDR3 runs to 15 residues. Germline V gene lookup returns CDR1 DFQATT and CDR2 SNEGSKA (reference sequence). The chain's CDR3 is CSARDLTASNEKLFF.